The clone carrying this T cell receptor (beta chain) showed up just a few times. An end of the junction differs from the germline gene, which may be a read error. The data were taken from a study of blood T cells in healthy people across ages. Study overall: About one barcoded beta molecule per two T cells came from capture by template switching.

Then a second PCR, running roughly 7 to 11 cycles, was carried out with a sample-barcoded 5' primer and a J-beta primer mix. TCRdb processed the 5' RACE reads anew with MiXCR; each CDR3 protein has one entry. The table has 380,000 or so distinct CDR3 sequences, approximately 47% seen once. Germline values: CDR1 LGHDT, CDR2 YNNKEL (reference sequence). CDR3 length: 15 amino acids. This clonotype was sampled from a man aged 55 to 70 in good health. The specimen sequenced was blood. The chain is built from TRBV3-1 and TRBJ2-7; 7 nucleotides align to TRBD1. The J call is in doubt because the DNA end fits TRBJ2-5 better. The CDR3 coding sequence is TGTGTCAGCAGCCAACTACAGGGGATCGCGGAGACCCAGTACTTC. This codes for CVSSQLQGIAETQYF.